The next 26 T cell receptor beta chains were all read from a single sample in a study of blood T cell repertoires in COVID-19. The protocol was immunoSEQ multiplex PCR, while the TCRdb copy is restricted to in-frame clones and leaves out a portion. The table shows a few hundred thousand clones, with about 85% occurring only once. Sequences were obtained from peripheral blood. These receptors were collected from a woman under 30 with acute or convalescent COVID-19.

This rearrangement joins TRBV4-1 to TRBJ2-7, with D perhaps matching TRBD1 (6 bases). There are 16 residues in the CDR3. V lost 3 bases, J lost 3 bases, and 18 bases lay in between. The germline V gene encodes CDR1 MGHRA and CDR2 YSYEKL. CDR3 DNA sequence: TGCGCCAGCAGCCAGACAAACCAGGGGTTAGTCTACGAGCAGTACTTC. This codes for CASSQTNQGLVYEQYF.

The V and J genes are TRBV11-2 and TRBJ2-1, with a possible D match to TRBD2 (6 bases). CDR3 size: 18 residues. CDR1 is SGHAT and CDR2 is FQNNGV in the germline V gene. V lost 0 bases and J lost 15, with 30 bases in between. The DNA for the CDR3 is TGTGCCAGCAGCTTAGATGGCCCTGGCGCGGCAGCTCGGGGGTTTCCGTTCTTC. It translates to CASSLDGPGAAARGFPFF.

This chain uses TRBV7-9 with TRBJ1-4; D not resolved. Per the germline V gene, CDR1 is SEHNR and CDR2 is FQNEAQ (reference sequence). V gave up 1 base and J gave up 7 bases, with 7 bases separating them. This CDR3 has 13 residues. CDR3 residues: CASSLDPLEKLFF. The CDR3 nucleotides read TGTGCCAGCAGCTTAGATCCACTTGAAAAACTGTTTTTT.

The gene calls are TRBV7-9 and TRBJ1-5; no definite D call. CDR1 and CDR2 (germline): SEHNR, FQNEAQ (reference sequence). V was cut by 4 bases and J by 6 bases, with 13 bases left in between. The CDR3 length is 14 residues. This chain's CDR3 is CASSSSRDTQPQHF. The CDR3 DNA reads TGTGCCAGCAGCTCATCTCGCGATACTCAGCCCCAGCATTTT. Drawing the rest from reference TRBV7-9 and TRBJ1-5, the complete variable domain is DTGVSQNPRHKITKRGQNVTFRCDPISEHNRLYWYRQTLGQGPEFLTYFQNEAQLEKSRLLSDRFSAERPKGSFSTLEIQRTEQGDSAMYLCASSSSRDTQPQHFGDGTRLSIL.

This clone was observed at least ten times. This chain uses TRBV28 with TRBJ1-1; D uncertain. V lost 2 bases, J lost 0 bases, and 10 bases lay in between. CDR1 is MDHEN and CDR2 is SYDVKM in the germline V gene. This CDR3 comprises 15 residues. The CDR3 coding sequence is TGTGCCAGCAGTTTAAGAGGGCACATGAACACTGAAGCTTTCTTT. Protein sequence: CASSLRGHMNTEAFF.

Only one count was recorded for this clone. V usage is TRBV7-9 and J usage is TRBJ2-5; maybe TRBD2 (5 bases). CDR3 length: 12 amino acids. Germline V gives CDR1 SEHNR, CDR2 FQNEAQ (reference sequence). Trimming pared 5 bases from V and 5 bases from J, leaving 9 bases between. Here the CDR3 DNA reads TGTGCCAGCAGCGGGGAGTTGGAGACCCAGTACTTC. Translating it yields CASSGELETQYF.

V is TRBV5-1 and J is TRBJ2-4; D is ambiguous. Trimming removed 0 bases from V and 8 bases from J, with 9 bases in between. This CDR3 has 13 residues. CDR1 and CDR2 from the germline V gene are SGHRS and YFSETQ. The CDR3 nucleotides are TGCGCCAGCAGCTTGGGAGGCACGGACATTCAGTACTTC. Its translation is CASSLGGTDIQYF.

V and J are TRBV7-8 and TRBJ1-5; 8 bases fit TRBD1. The CDR3 contains 17 residues. Trimming removed 7 bases from V and 0 bases from J; junction bases left unmatched: 11. CDR1 and CDR2 (germline): SGHVS, FQNEAQ. The CDR3 DNA reads TGTGCCAGCACATCTAGGACAGGGCCTTATAGCAATCAGCCCCAGCATTTT. Protein product: CASTSRTGPYSNQPQHF.

This sequence joins TRBV12-5 and TRBJ1-1; D is perhaps TRBD1 (6 bases). The germline CDR1 and CDR2 sequences are LGHNT and FRNRAP. Trimming took 2 bases from V and 1 from J, leaving 8 bases between them. CDR3 length equals 14 residues. The CDR3 here is CASGLRGKNTEAFF. In DNA, the CDR3 is TGTGCTAGTGGTTTGAGGGGGAAGAACACTGAAGCTTTCTTT.

The chain joins TRBV2 to TRBJ1-4, with D tentatively TRBD1 (6 bases). V lost 7 bases to trimming and J lost 7 bases, with 19 bases between them. The CDR3 contains 15 residues. Per germline, CDR1 SNHLY and CDR2 FYNNEI. The CDR3 is CASIREGVMSEKLFF. For the CDR3, the DNA is TGTGCCAGCATTCGGGAGGGGGTGATGAGTGAAAAACTGTTTTTT.

The chain employs TRBV7-9 and TRBJ1-5; D uncertain. Germline V CDR1 and CDR2: SEHNR, FQNEAQ (reference sequence). The CDR3 loop spans 13 amino acids. V was trimmed by 3 bases and J by 7 bases, leaving 10 bases between them. The DNA of the CDR3 is TGTGCCAGCAGCTTCGGGGAGGCCCAGCCCCAGCATTTT. As protein: CASSFGEAQPQHF.

The chain links TRBV11-2 to TRBJ1-2; D not certain. The CDR3 is 12 residues long. V gave up 3 bases and J gave up 6 bases, with 8 bases separating them. The germline V gene encodes CDR1 SGHAT and CDR2 FQNNGV. The CDR3 sequence: CASSLGVHGYTF. As DNA, the CDR3 is TGTGCCAGCAGCTTGGGAGTTCATGGCTACACCTTC.

This clone has more than one count but fewer than ten. The genes are TRBV15 and TRBJ1-4; 7 bases line up with TRBD1. The germline CDR1 and CDR2 sequences are LNHNV and YYDKDF (reference sequence). Trimming removed 1 base from V and 3 bases from J; junction bases left unmatched: 2. The CDR3 extends over 15 amino acids. The CDR3 loop is CATSRGGTANEKLFF. In DNA, the CDR3 is TGTGCCACCAGCAGAGGGGGGACAGCTAATGAAAAACTGTTTTTT.

CDR3 DNA: TGTGCCAGCAGCTTAGCCCAACCAAGCGGGGGCGAGCAGTACTTC. Its protein is CASSLAQPSGGEQYF. This chain connects TRBV13 to TRBJ2-7; TRBD2 matches at 8 bases. J gave up 6 bases and V 1 base, and 8 bases lay outside the gene matches. The CDR3 is 15 amino acids. The germline gives CDR1 PRHDT, CDR2 FYEKMQ (reference sequence).

The genes are TRBV2 and TRBJ1-4; 7 bases agree with TRBD1. The germline V gene encodes CDR1 SNHLY and CDR2 FYNNEI. The J segment lost 5 bases and the V segment lost 5 bases, leaving 5 bases of the junction unmatched. The CDR3 is made up of 14 amino acids. In nucleotides, the CDR3 is TGTGCCAGCAGTCCGGACAGGTTAAATGAAAAACTGTTTTTT. Encoded protein: CASSPDRLNEKLFF.

The sample holds a few counts of this clone. V usage is TRBV6-5 and J usage is TRBJ1-2, with D perhaps matching TRBD1 (5 bases). V was cut by 8 bases and J by 4 bases, with 8 bases left in between. Germline V lookup: CDR1 MNHEY, CDR2 SVGAGI. The CDR3 runs to 11 residues. In DNA, the CDR3 is TGTGCCAGCTCAGGGTCCTATGGCTACACCTTC. Protein: CASSGSYGYTF.

The sample holds one count of this clone. V and J are TRBV5-1 and TRBJ2-1, with no clear D. Trimming stripped 4 bases from V and 5 bases from J, with 13 bases between. In germline, CDR1 is SGHRS, CDR2 YFSETQ. The CDR3 has 14 amino acids. The CDR3 spells CASSPLTPDNEQFF. CDR3 DNA sequence: TGCGCCAGCAGCCCTTTGACTCCTGACAATGAGCAGTTCTTC.

The V and J genes are TRBV28 and TRBJ2-1; 12 nucleotides match TRBD2. The CDR3 spans 18 residues. With V trimmed by 7 bases and J by 2 bases, 12 bases remained unmatched. The germline gives CDR1 MDHEN, CDR2 SYDVKM. CDR3 loop: CASTPRLAGGKTYNEQFF. Written as DNA, the CDR3 is TGTGCCAGCACTCCGAGGCTAGCGGGAGGGAAGACCTACAATGAGCAGTTCTTC.

The J gene is TRBJ1-6, the V gene TRBV2, with 9 bases that match TRBD1. This CDR3 has 15 residues. From germline, CDR1 is SNHLY and CDR2 FYNNEI. V shed 0 bases, J shed 10 bases, and the junction held 4 bases outside the gene matches. Written as DNA, the CDR3 is TGTGCCAGCAGTGAAGCGTTAGGACAGGGGTCACCCCTCCACTTT. It yields the protein CASSEALGQGSPLHF. Together with reference TRBV2 and TRBJ1-6, the CDR3 gives the full variable domain: EPEVTQTPSHQVTQMGQEVILRCVPISNHLYFYWYRQILGQKVEFLVSFYNNEISEKSEIFDDQFSVERPDGSNFTLKIRSTKLEDSAMYFCASSEALGQGSPLHFGNGTRLTVT.

On this clone: A junction end diverges from the germline sequence, so it may reflect a read error. This rearrangement joins TRBV30 to TRBJ1-2; 11 nucleotides match TRBD1. Germline CDR1 GTSNPN, CDR2 SVGIG (reference sequence). This CDR3 region has 11 residues. The CDR3 sequence is CAWDVTGTGGF. DNA for the CDR3: TGTGCCTGGGACGTAACCGGGACAGGGGGCTTC.

The rearrangement links TRBV9 to TRBJ2-1; 9 bases agree with TRBD2. The CDR3 length is 17 residues. Germline CDR1 is SGDLS and CDR2 is YYNGEE. V dropped 1 base and J dropped 4; count of bases not matched to a gene: 9. CDR3 bases: TGTGCCAGCAGCGTAAAGGCGGGGGGGCCAGTATACAATGAGCAGTTCTTC. Translating it yields CASSVKAGGPVYNEQFF.

The chain uses TRBV19 and TRBJ2-2, with D possibly being TRBD2 (5 bases). Per the germline V gene, CDR1 is LNHDA and CDR2 is SQIVND (reference sequence). V was pared by 3 bases and J by 7 bases, with 15 bases between. The CDR3 runs to 15 residues. The CDR3 DNA reads TGTGCCAGTAGTATGAGGGATGGACTGTACGGGGAGCTGTTTTTT. Its protein is CASSMRDGLYGELFF.

J is TRBJ2-7 and V is TRBV6-5; no definite D call. Per the germline V gene, CDR1 is MNHEY and CDR2 is SVGAGI. V shed 7 bases and J shed 0 bases, with 13 bases lying between them. There are 14 residues in the CDR3. The DNA for the CDR3 is TGTGCCAGCACCCAGAGGCTTTACTCCTACGAGCAGTACTTC. Translation: CASTQRLYSYEQYF.

The gene calls are TRBV28 and TRBJ2-7; 8 bases map to TRBD1. V trimming: 4 bases; J trimming: 5 bases; junction bases outside the gene matches: 7. Germline V gene lookup returns CDR1 MDHEN and CDR2 SYDVKM. CDR3 length: 14 residues. The CDR3 loop is CASSSGQGGHEQYF. The CDR3 DNA reads as TGTGCCAGCAGTTCAGGACAGGGTGGCCACGAGCAGTACTTC.

The V call is TRBV9, the J call TRBJ2-7; TRBD2 might be the D (6 bases). Trimming pared 4 bases from V and 0 bases from J, leaving 14 bases between. Germline loops: CDR1 SGDLS, CDR2 YYNGEE. The CDR3 consists of 15 residues. The DNA for the CDR3 is TGTGCCAGCAGCCGTAGCGGAGAGAGCTCCTACGAGCAGTACTTC. It translates to CASSRSGESSYEQYF.

The V and J genes are TRBV2 and TRBJ1-1, with 9 bases matching TRBD1. The germline gives CDR1 SNHLY, CDR2 FYNNEI. The J segment lost 2 bases and the V segment lost 8 bases, leaving 9 bases of the junction unmatched. The CDR3 loop spans 15 amino acids. This CDR3 is CASGGSGQGNTEAFF. The CDR3 DNA is TGTGCCAGCGGCGGGTCGGGACAGGGCAACACTGAAGCTTTCTTT.